Below, 26 T cell receptor beta chains from the same sample are listed, as sequenced in a study of T cells in Graves' hyperthyroidism and ophthalmopathy. Amplification yielded TCR beta CDR3 regions, with RNA transcripts as the source. An initial round of RT-PCR targeting the TCR CDR3 relied on the HTBI primer set. TCRdb fed the multiplex PCR reads into MiXCR, producing one record per CDR3 protein. The sample holds approximately 400,000 distinct CDR3 sequences, approximately 13% seen once. Sequencing was done on a sample of blood. The receptors stem from a man aged 25 to 45 with Graves' hyperthyroidism that later progressed to Graves' ophthalmopathy.

The chain couples TRBV5-6 to TRBJ2-1, with TRBD2 as a possible D gene (6 bases). The germline CDR1 and CDR2 sequences are SGHDT and YYEEEE. The CDR3 extends over 14 amino acids. Trimming took 6 bases from V and 7 from J, leaving 17 bases between them. The chain's CDR3 is CASTVGGAGNEQFF. The CDR3 DNA reads as TGTGCCAGCACCGTGGGTGGGGCGGGAAATGAGCAGTTCTTC.

This clonotype came up many times. This sequence joins TRBV7-3 and TRBJ1-3; D unresolved. This CDR3 spans 18 amino acids. Germline CDR1 and CDR2: SGHTA and FQGTGA. With 1 base removed from V and 2 bases from J, the gap between germline ends came to 18 bases. CDR3 loop: CASSLMGPHSATGNTIYF. CDR3 DNA sequence: TGTGCCAGCAGCTTAATGGGTCCACATTCAGCAACTGGAAACACCATATATTTT.

Many counts were recorded for this clonotype. The chain carries TRBV29-1 and TRBJ2-1, with TRBD1 identical over 10 bases. The CDR3 consists of 13 residues. CDR1 SQVTM and CDR2 ANQGSEA come from the germline V gene. V gave up 5 bases and J gave up 7 bases; unmatched junction bases: 5. This CDR3 reads CSVKRTGGNEQFF. The CDR3 bases are TGCAGCGTTAAACGGACAGGGGGAAATGAGCAGTTCTTC.

This clonotype was picked up a small number of times. The J gene is TRBJ1-2, the V gene TRBV20-1; D unresolved. Per germline, CDR1 DFQATT and CDR2 SNEGSKA (reference sequence). The ends were cut back, 0 bases at V and 4 bases at J, with 12 bases in the middle. This CDR3 has 14 amino acids. The CDR3 sequence is CSAREAGLFYGYTF. The CDR3 coding sequence is TGCAGTGCTAGAGAGGCGGGCCTATTCTATGGCTACACCTTC.

The table lists this clonotype with many counts. The chain employs TRBV20-1 and TRBJ2-3; maybe TRBD2 (5 bases). V gave up 5 bases and J gave up 1 base, with 10 bases separating them. From germline, CDR1 is DFQATT and CDR2 SNEGSKA (reference sequence). This CDR3 has 13 residues. DNA of the CDR3: TGCAGTGCTTTCAGGCGGGGCACAGATACGCAGTATTTT. Translation gives CSAFRRGTDTQYF.

This clonotype was observed at least ten times. The chain recombines TRBV20-1 with TRBJ2-7; 7 bases are shared with TRBD1. This CDR3 contains 13 residues. Germline CDR1 reads DFQATT; CDR2 reads SNEGSKA (reference sequence). V lost 4 bases and J lost 5; bases outside the gene matches: 8. DNA of the CDR3: TGCAGTGCTACGCCGACAGGGAGACACGAGCAGTACTTC. Translated: CSATPTGRHEQYF.

Many counts were recorded for this clonotype. The V and J genes are TRBV5-1 and TRBJ2-1, with no clear D. This CDR3 region has 15 residues. The germline V gene has CDR1 SGHRS and CDR2 YFSETQ. The V gene lost 0 bases and the J gene lost 0 bases, with 7 bases spanning the gap. The CDR3 DNA sequence: TGCGCCAGCAGCTTGGAAGGGTACTCCTACAATGAGCAGTTCTTC. Its translation is CASSLEGYSYNEQFF.

The CDR3 DNA follows: TGTGCCAGCAGCTTGCGGGGGCTGGGTATGAACACTGAAGCTTTCTTT. Protein: CASSLRGLGMNTEAFF. V usage is TRBV5-8 and J usage is TRBJ1-1; D may be TRBD1 (6 bases). The CDR3 extends over 16 amino acids. Germline V gene data show CDR1 as SGHTS and CDR2 as YDEGEE. Trimming left V 1 base short and J 0 bases short, with 13 bases between.

This clonotype appeared many times. The rearrangement joins TRBV2 to TRBJ2-1; D is possibly TRBD2 (6 bases). V lost 7 bases, J lost 7 bases, and 14 bases lay in between. The CDR3 length is 13 residues. CDR1 SNHLY and CDR2 FYNNEI come from the germline V gene. CDR3 nucleotide sequence: TGTGCCAGCACCCTAGGAAGCGGGAATGAGCAGTTCTTC. Translating gives CASTLGSGNEQFF.

This clonotype came up many times. The rearrangement links TRBV6-1 to TRBJ2-7; 9 positions agree with TRBD1. The CDR3 runs to 16 residues. Germline V lookup: CDR1 MNHNS, CDR2 SASEGT. With V trimmed by 8 bases and J by 3 bases, 14 bases remained unmatched. DNA for the CDR3: TGTGCCAGCTCCTCAATCCCCGGGACAGGGAGCTACGAGCAGTACTTC. This gives the protein CASSSIPGTGSYEQYF.

In its sample, this clonotype was seen once. This rearrangement joins TRBV19 to TRBJ2-2, with 10 bases identical to TRBD1. Germline values: CDR1 LNHDA, CDR2 SQIVND (reference sequence). Trimming cost V 7 bases and J 6 bases; bases outside gene matches: 5. The CDR3 has 14 amino acids. The CDR3 nucleotides read TGTGCCAGTACGAGACAGGGGGCATCCGGGGAGCTGTTTTTT. Its protein product is CASTRQGASGELFF.

This rearrangement joins TRBV4-1 to TRBJ2-7; 11 bases map to TRBD1. V shed 3 bases, J shed 2 bases, and the junction held 3 bases outside the gene matches. CDR3 length equals 15 residues. CDR1 is MGHRA and CDR2 is YSYEKL in the germline V gene. CDR3: CASSHPGQGAYEQYF. The CDR3 nucleotides are TGCGCCAGCAGCCATCCGGGACAGGGGGCCTACGAGCAGTACTTC.

A remark on this clonotype: A clone one base away is much larger, so this may be a read error. This rearrangement joins TRBV5-1 to TRBJ2-3; 8 nucleotides agree with TRBD1. Germline V gene lookup returns CDR1 SGHRS and CDR2 YFSETQ. CDR3 length: 11 amino acids. The CDR3: CASRQGETQCF. DNA for the CDR3: TGCGCCAGCAGACAGGGGGAGACGCAGTGTTTT.

In DNA, the CDR3 is TGTGCCAGCAGCCAACTCACAGGGGGCGAAACTGAAGCTTTCTTT. This codes for CASSQLTGGETEAFF. The gene calls are TRBV4-2 and TRBJ1-1; 9 bases agree with TRBD1. Germline V CDR1 and CDR2: LGHNA, YNFKEQ. The V segment lost 2 bases and the J segment 5 bases; nucleotides outside the gene matches: 6. The CDR3 length is 15 residues.

This clonotype showed up many times. This chain connects TRBV12-3 or TRBV12-4 to TRBJ1-6; D remains ambiguous. CDR3 length equals 13 residues. V dropped 3 bases and J dropped 10 bases, with 10 bases sitting between them. The CDR3, as DNA: TGTGCCAGCAGTTTGGGGAAGGCATCACCCCTCCACTTT. Protein product: CASSLGKASPLHF.

Ten or more counts support this clonotype. J is TRBJ2-3 and V is TRBV3-1; D may be TRBD2 (5 bases). CDR1 LGHDT and CDR2 YNNKEL come from the germline V gene (reference sequence). Trimming left V 0 bases short and J 8 bases short, with 12 bases between. This CDR3 is built from 14 residues. CDR3 DNA sequence: TGTGCCAGCAGCCAAGAACTACGACGGGGTACGCAGTATTTT. It encodes CASSQELRRGTQYF.

This clonotype appeared many times. The V and J genes are TRBV12-3 or TRBV12-4 and TRBJ1-5; 9 nucleotides agree with TRBD1. The CDR3 runs to 14 residues. V lost 5 bases to trimming and J lost 4 bases; unmatched junction nucleotides: 3. The chain's CDR3 is CASSKQGANQPQHF. CDR3 nucleotide sequence: TGTGCCAGCAGTAAACAGGGGGCAAATCAGCCCCAGCATTTT.

This clonotype was picked up a small number of times. This clone may be a read error of a much larger clone one base away. The chain recombines TRBV28 with TRBJ1-2; TRBD1 matches at 11 bases. Trimming at V came to 7 bases and at J to 4 bases, leaving 11 bases not matched to a gene. CDR1 is MDHEN and CDR2 is SYDVKM in the germline V gene. CDR3 size: 16 residues. The CDR3 spells CASNPTWTGGSYGYTF. The CDR3 nucleotides are TGTGCCAGCAATCCTACTTGGACAGGGGGCTCCTATGGCTACACCTTC.

V gene TRBV4-1 combines with J gene TRBJ1-4; D remains unclear. CDR3 length: 13 amino acids. Germline CDR1 reads MGHRA; CDR2 reads YSYEKL. Trimming took off 0 bases at V and 8 bases at J, with 7 bases between the two ends. DNA of the CDR3: TGCGCCAGCAGCCAAGATGTGGGGGAAAAACTGTTTTTT. Translation gives CASSQDVGEKLFF.

This clonotype was detected a few times. This chain links TRBV28 with TRBJ2-7; 13 bases line up with TRBD2. CDR1 and CDR2 (germline): MDHEN, SYDVKM. V shed 4 bases, J shed 3 bases, and the junction held 6 bases outside the gene matches. The CDR3 has 16 residues. CDR3 nucleotides: TGTGCCAGCAGTTCCCCGGGACTAGCGGGATACTACGAGCAGTACTTC. Its translation: CASSSPGLAGYYEQYF.

This clonotype was observed many times. The V call is TRBV5-1, the J call TRBJ2-1, with D hard to call. Trimming removed 0 bases from V and 2 bases from J, with 9 bases in between. The CDR3 sequence is 15 residues long. Germline loops: CDR1 SGHRS, CDR2 YFSETQ. DNA of the CDR3: TGCGCCAGCAGCTTGGAGACCCTACCCTACAATGAGCAGTTCTTC. It is translated as CASSLETLPYNEQFF.

This clonotype has only a few counts. The chain couples TRBV27 to TRBJ2-3; TRBD2 matches 8 bases. The germline CDR1 and CDR2 sequences are MNHEY and SMNVEV (reference sequence). The CDR3 extends over 15 amino acids. V was pared by 1 base and J by 5 bases, with 5 bases of the junction left unmatched. The CDR3 spells CASSLYGGARDTQYF. The CDR3 bases are TGTGCCAGCAGTTTATACGGGGGGGCCCGAGATACGCAGTATTTT.

This clonotype occurred a few times. The V gene is TRBV4-1, the J gene TRBJ2-7; D is tentatively TRBD1 or TRBD2 (5 bases each). This CDR3 has 15 residues. With 1 base removed from V and 6 bases from J, the gap between germline ends came to 16 bases. Germline-derived CDR1 and CDR2 are MGHRA and YSYEKL. CDR3 sequence (DNA): TGCGCCAGCAGCCAAGGCCCCGGCAGGGCGGGCGAGCAGTACTTC. Translation gives CASSQGPGRAGEQYF.

The chain combines TRBV27 with TRBJ2-3, with 13 bases aligning to TRBD2. The CDR3 spans 17 residues. The junction had 5 bases not matched to a gene; V was cut back by 1 base and J by 4 bases. Germline CDR1 reads MNHEY; CDR2 reads SMNVEV (reference sequence). CDR3 DNA sequence: TGTGCCAGCAGTTTATTGTTACTAGCGGGGGGGCCAGATACGCAGTATTTT. This sequence encodes CASSLLLLAGGPDTQYF.

CDR3 bases: TGTGCCAGCAGTTACACCCAGGACAGGGACACCGGGGAGCTGTTTTTT. Translation gives CASSYTQDRDTGELFF. The chain employs TRBV6-5 and TRBJ2-2; 8 bases are shared with TRBD1. The germline gives CDR1 MNHEY, CDR2 SVGAGI. The J segment lost 3 bases and the V segment lost 2 bases, leaving 5 bases of the junction unmatched. CDR3 size: 16 residues.

This clonotype was counted a few times. V and J are TRBV20-1 and TRBJ2-4; D perhaps matches TRBD2 (5 bases). The V end lost 0 bases, the J end lost 8 bases, and 23 bases lay between the germline ends. CDR3 length: 17 residues. Germline CDR1 reads DFQATT; CDR2 reads SNEGSKA (reference sequence). The CDR3 bases are TGCAGTGCTAGAGATTCTTCGTCAGAGGGTCGTTTGGACATTCAGTACTTC. This translates into CSARDSSSEGRLDIQYF.